A single sample is the source of the 6 T cell receptor beta chains below, sequenced in a study of vaccination effects on CD4 cells after COVID-19. Data came from immunoSEQ multiplex PCR; TCRdb stores just in-frame clones and leaves some out. The profile shows 8,000 to 10,000 clones, under 80% of them singletons. With 10 to 11 days of culture completed, CD4+ T cells were isolated. Participants got two doses of BNT162b2 or mRNA-1273 vaccine. Their antigen targets remain unknown. Sequencing was performed on CD4+ T cells from PBMCs cultured without peptide, taken after COVID-19 vaccination. The receptors stem from a human donor who received a COVID-19 vaccine.

The chain links TRBV4-1 to TRBJ2-2, with D possibly being TRBD1 (5 bases). Trimming removed 4 bases at V and 3 bases at J, with 15 bases between. The CDR3 has 16 residues. The V gene's germline CDR1 is MGHRA and CDR2 YSYEKL. The DNA of the CDR3 is TGCGCCAGCAGCCCTGGCCGCAGGGCGGACACCGGGGAGCTGTTTTTT. It specifies CASSPGRRADTGELFF.

This clone has just a few counts. The V gene is TRBV30, the J gene TRBJ1-3, with a possible D match to TRBD1 (5 bases). V lost 4 bases and J 1 base, leaving 17 bases between the germline ends. The CDR3 extends over 16 amino acids. In germline, CDR1 is GTSNPN, CDR2 SVGIG (reference sequence). The CDR3 protein is CAWTRQGIVSGNTIYF. Written as DNA, the CDR3 is TGTGCCTGGACTCGGCAGGGTATCGTTTCTGGAAACACCATATATTTT.

The gene calls are TRBV5-8 and TRBJ2-7; no reliable D call. Germline assignment: CDR1 SGHTS and CDR2 YDEGEE. V was trimmed by 3 bases and J by 4 bases, leaving 8 bases between them. This CDR3 is 12 amino acids long. The CDR3 protein is CASSYQSYEQYF. CDR3 coding DNA: TGTGCCAGCAGCTATCAGAGTTACGAGCAGTACTTC.

This chain uses TRBV7-2 with TRBJ1-1, with D tentatively TRBD1 (5 bases). Germline CDR1 and CDR2: SGHTA and FQGNSA. Trimming removed 3 bases from V and 2 bases from J, with 7 bases in between. This CDR3 contains 13 residues. CDR3 sequence reads: CASSLRGNTEAFF. CDR3 coding DNA: TGTGCCAGCAGCTTGAGGGGAAACACTGAAGCTTTCTTT.

This chain links TRBV29-1 with TRBJ1-1; unclear D gene. Germline assignment: CDR1 SQVTM and CDR2 ANQGSEA. This CDR3 region has 11 residues. Deletions cut 7 bases from V and 0 bases from J, with 6 bases between. Here the CDR3 reads CSADLNTEAFF. Written as DNA, the CDR3 is TGCAGCGCGGACCTGAACACTGAAGCTTTCTTT.

The rearrangement links TRBV29-1 to TRBJ1-1; 7 nucleotides match TRBD1. J was trimmed by 4 bases and V by 5 bases; bases with no gene match: 10. CDR1 is SQVTM, CDR2 ANQGSEA, per germline. The CDR3 has 14 amino acids. The DNA of the CDR3 is TGCAGCGTTACTATAGGGGGCTTGGGCACTGAAGCTTTCTTT. Translating gives CSVTIGGLGTEAFF.